The 8 T cell receptor beta chains below were found in one sample sequenced in a study of shared clonotypes between healthy human individuals. Using immunoSEQ multiplex PCR, the repertoire was profiled, and TCRdb retains in-frame clones only, with some absent. The sample holds approximately 2,300,000 clones; 80% to 95% are singletons and the top ten take approximately 0.39%. Sequencing used naive CD4+ T cells from PBMCs. Subset reported: CD45RA+ positively selected. The receptors shown here come from a man younger than 35 in good health. Some clones in this sample may be carry-over from other donors' samples.

The chain carries TRBV6-1 and TRBJ2-5; no definite D call. The CDR3 is made up of 12 amino acids. Germline V lookup: CDR1 MNHNS, CDR2 SASEGT. Trimming took 5 bases from V and 5 from J, leaving 9 bases between them. DNA of the CDR3: TGTGCCAGCAGTTTTCGGTGGGAGACCCAGTACTTC. Amino acid sequence: CASSFRWETQYF.

The V gene is TRBV28, the J gene TRBJ2-7; 8 bases agree with TRBD1. Per germline, CDR1 MDHEN and CDR2 SYDVKM. The CDR3 contains 16 residues. The trim removed 3 bases at V and 0 bases at J, leaving 7 bases unmatched. The CDR3 DNA follows: TGTGCCAGCAGTTTGTCGCGGGACAGGAGCTCCTACGAGCAGTACTTC. It translates to CASSLSRDRSSYEQYF.

The sample holds one count of this clone. J is TRBJ2-3 and V is TRBV10-3; 8 bases agree with TRBD2. With V trimmed by 3 bases and J by 0 bases, 2 bases remained unmatched. Germline assignment: CDR1 ENHRY and CDR2 SYGVKD. This CDR3 comprises 15 residues. The CDR3 is CAISDGGASTDTQYF. CDR3 in DNA: TGTGCCATCAGTGACGGGGGGGCTAGCACAGATACGCAGTATTTT.

V is TRBV30 and J is TRBJ1-6; D is undetermined. There are 13 residues in the CDR3. Trimming left V 5 bases short and J 7 bases short, with 12 bases between. Germline CDR1 is GTSNPN and CDR2 is SVGIG (reference sequence). The CDR3 reads CAWLTNKNSPLHF. CDR3 in DNA: TGTGCCTGGCTTACAAACAAGAATTCACCCCTCCACTTT.

CDR3 region: CASSERGEGLYEQYF. The CDR3, as DNA: TGTGCCAGCAGCGAGAGGGGGGAGGGCCTGTACGAGCAGTACTTC. The J gene is TRBJ2-7, the V gene TRBV6-5; the D gene is possibly TRBD2 (7 bases). There are 15 residues in the CDR3. Trimming removed 6 bases from V and 4 bases from J, with 19 bases in between. The germline V gene has CDR1 MNHEY and CDR2 SVGAGI.

The chain has TRBV9 and TRBJ2-3; weak D call: TRBD2 (5 bases). Germline V gives CDR1 SGDLS, CDR2 YYNGEE. The V and J ends lost 0 bases and 4 bases respectively, with 9 bases between them. This CDR3 comprises 14 residues. The CDR3 DNA reads as TGTGCCAGCAGCGTAGTCGCCGGGGCAGATACGCAGTATTTT. Residues: CASSVVAGADTQYF.

This rearrangement joins TRBV10-3 to TRBJ2-2, with 8 bases identical to TRBD2. Germline assignment: CDR1 ENHRY and CDR2 SYGVKD. The CDR3 sequence is 16 residues long. V was clipped by 3 bases and J by 7 bases; unmatched bases: 10. CDR3 nucleotides: TGTGCCATCAGTGACCCAGGACTAGCAACCATCGGGGAGCTGTTTTTT. It encodes CAISDPGLATIGELFF.

About this clone itself: This same CDR3 is encoded by further DNA sequences in the sample. This chain joins TRBV19 and TRBJ2-2; D not certain. The CDR3 loop spans 12 amino acids. CDR1 and CDR2 from the germline V gene are LNHDA and SQIVND (reference sequence). V dropped 2 bases and J dropped 6 bases, with 4 bases sitting between them. CDR3 sequence reads: CASSIFSGELFF. The DNA for the CDR3 is TGTGCCAGTAGTATATTCTCCGGGGAGCTGTTTTTT.